This TCR beta chain came from a study of blood T cell repertoires in COVID-19. Study at large: The United States, Italy and Spain were the sources of the acute and convalescent COVID-19 samples.

This CDR3 spans 15 amino acids. With 5 bases removed from V and 4 bases from J, the gap between germline ends came to 17 bases. Germline V CDR1 and CDR2: MNHEY, SMNVEV (reference sequence). In the original analysis: How many nucleated cells were present was estimated from reference gene primer amplification. Data came from immunoSEQ multiplex PCR; TCRdb stores just in-frame clones and leaves some out. The V and J calls and clone size come from that table; D and trimming were worked out from the DNA. The repertoire holds about 220,000 clones, with 80% to 90% as singletons. The material sequenced was peripheral blood. The rearrangement joins TRBV27 to TRBJ1-1, with no clear D. The sequence was collected from a man aged 30 to 45 with active or convalescent COVID-19. Here the CDR3 reads CASSIRTSGSTEAFF. For the CDR3, the DNA is TGTGCCAGCAGTATCCGGACGTCTGGGAGCACTGAAGCTTTCTTT.